This T cell receptor beta chain appears in the sequencing data of a study of Graves' ophthalmopathy and Graves' hyperthyroidism. Overall study results and limits: Sensitivity reached more than 85% and specificity about 81% for a 13-signature model separating ophthalmopathy from stable hyperthyroidism. Blood samples also showed most expanded thyroid clonotypes exceeding 0.001 frequency.

As the starting material, roughly 9.8 ml of fresh peripheral blood yielded the PBMCs. CDR1 is SGHAT, CDR2 FQNNGV, per germline. This CDR3 has 17 residues. V gave up 3 bases and J gave up 3 bases; unmatched junction bases: 10. RNA transcripts served as template for amplifying TCR beta CDR3 sequences. HTBI primers served in a first-round RT-PCR, which a second-round multiplex PCR followed. Via MiXCR, TCRdb re-called the multiplex PCR reads, giving one row per CDR3 protein. The sample lists nearly 400,000 distinct CDR3 sequences, around 16% occurring once. This clonotype was counted ten times or more. What it binds is unknown.

The sample consisted of peripheral blood. The V and J genes are TRBV11-2 and TRBJ2-7; 11 bases agree with TRBD2. The clonotype comes from a woman aged 18-30 years with Graves' ophthalmopathy. The DNA of the CDR3 is TGTGCCAGCAGCTTCAAGGTAGCGGGGGGGGTAGTCTACGAGCAGTACTTC. It specifies CASSFKVAGGVVYEQYF.